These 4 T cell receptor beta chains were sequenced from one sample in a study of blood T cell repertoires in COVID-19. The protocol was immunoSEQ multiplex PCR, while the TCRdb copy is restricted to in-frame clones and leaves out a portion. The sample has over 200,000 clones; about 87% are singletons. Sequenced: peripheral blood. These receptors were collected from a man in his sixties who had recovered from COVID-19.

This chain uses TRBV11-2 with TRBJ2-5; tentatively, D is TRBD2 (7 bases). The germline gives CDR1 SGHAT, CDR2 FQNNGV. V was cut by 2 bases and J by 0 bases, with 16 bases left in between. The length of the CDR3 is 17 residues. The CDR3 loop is CASSLTLGGGNQETQYF. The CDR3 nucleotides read TGTGCCAGCAGCTTAACATTAGGGGGGGGAAACCAAGAGACCCAGTACTTC.

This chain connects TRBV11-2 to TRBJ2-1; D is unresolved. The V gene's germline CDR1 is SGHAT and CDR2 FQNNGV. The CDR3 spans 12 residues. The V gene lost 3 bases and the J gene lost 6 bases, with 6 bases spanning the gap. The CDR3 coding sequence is TGTGCCAGCAGCTTCGTTTCCAATGAGCAGTTCTTC. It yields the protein CASSFVSNEQFF.

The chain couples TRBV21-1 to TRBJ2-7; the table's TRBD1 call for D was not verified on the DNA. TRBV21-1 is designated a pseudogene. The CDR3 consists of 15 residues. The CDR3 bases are TGTGCCAGCAGCGCCAAGCACAGACAGACCTACGAGCAGTACTTC. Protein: CASSAKHRQTYEQYF.

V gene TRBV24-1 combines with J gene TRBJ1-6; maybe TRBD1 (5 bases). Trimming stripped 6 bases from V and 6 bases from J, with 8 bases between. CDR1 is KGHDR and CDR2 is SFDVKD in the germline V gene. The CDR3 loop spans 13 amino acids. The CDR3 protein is CATSQQANSPLHF. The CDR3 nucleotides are TGTGCCACCAGTCAACAGGCTAATTCACCCCTCCACTTT.